A single TCR beta chain is shown here with its context. Its antigen is currently unknown. This entry is derived from a study of cytomegalovirus exposure and HLA in healthy donors. CDR1 LNHDA and CDR2 SQIVND come from the germline V gene (reference sequence). The CDR3 spans 14 residues. V lost 7 bases and J 6 bases, leaving 16 bases between the germline ends. The PCR had 60 Vbeta and 13 Jbeta primers. Only in-frame clones appear in the TCRdb table, and some are missing; sequencing was by immunoSEQ multiplex PCR. The sample consists of fewer than 200,000 clones, over 65% of them appearing once. Overall study results and limits: As confirmed in vitro, three CMV-associated chains were specific for CMV antigens. A later analysis linked a missense variant in DCLRE1C to the trimming of TCR beta V and J genes. Earlier analysis looked at TCR beta V segments, and most were productive about 90% or about 30% of the time.

This rearrangement joins TRBV19 to TRBJ2-1, with D possibly TRBD1 on 6 matching bases. This receptor was obtained from a female donor in good health and CMV-seronegative. The specimen sequenced was PBMCs. This chain's CDR3 is CASTQGQGGNEQFF. CDR3 DNA: TGTGCCAGTACTCAGGGGCAGGGCGGCAATGAGCAGTTCTTC.